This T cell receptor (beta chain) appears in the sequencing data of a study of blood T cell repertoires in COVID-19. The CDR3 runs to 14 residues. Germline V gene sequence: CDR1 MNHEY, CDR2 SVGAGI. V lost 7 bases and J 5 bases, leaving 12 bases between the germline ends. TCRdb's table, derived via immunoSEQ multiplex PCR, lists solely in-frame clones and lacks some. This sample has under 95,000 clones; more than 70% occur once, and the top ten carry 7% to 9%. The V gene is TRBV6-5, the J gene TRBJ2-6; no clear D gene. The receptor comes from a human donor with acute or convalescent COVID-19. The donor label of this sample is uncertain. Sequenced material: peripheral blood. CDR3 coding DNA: TGTGCCAGCAAGTCAGTTGGTTGGGCCAACGTCCTGACTTTC. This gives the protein CASKSVGWANVLTF.